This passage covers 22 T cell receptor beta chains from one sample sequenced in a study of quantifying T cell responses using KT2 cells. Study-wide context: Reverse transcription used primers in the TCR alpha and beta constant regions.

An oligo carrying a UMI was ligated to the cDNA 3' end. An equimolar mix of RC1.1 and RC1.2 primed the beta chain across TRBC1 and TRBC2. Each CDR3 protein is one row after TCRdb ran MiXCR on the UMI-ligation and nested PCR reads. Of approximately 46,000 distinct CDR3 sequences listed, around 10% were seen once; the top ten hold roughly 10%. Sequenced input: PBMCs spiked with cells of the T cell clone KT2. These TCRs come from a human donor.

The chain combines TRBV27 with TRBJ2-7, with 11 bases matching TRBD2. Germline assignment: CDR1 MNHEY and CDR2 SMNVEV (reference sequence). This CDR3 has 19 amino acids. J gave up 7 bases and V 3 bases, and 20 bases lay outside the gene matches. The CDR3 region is CASSLTSGTSGREWEEQYF. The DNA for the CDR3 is TGTGCCAGCAGTTTGACATCGGGGACTAGCGGCAGAGAATGGGAAGAGCAGTACTTC.

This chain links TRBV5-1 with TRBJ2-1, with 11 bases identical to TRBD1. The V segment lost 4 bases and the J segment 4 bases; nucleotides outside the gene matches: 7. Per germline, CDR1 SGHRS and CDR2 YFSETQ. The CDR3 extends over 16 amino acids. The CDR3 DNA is TGCGCCAGCAGCCCTCCGGGACAGGGGGATTACAATGAGCAGTTCTTC. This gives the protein CASSPPGQGDYNEQFF.

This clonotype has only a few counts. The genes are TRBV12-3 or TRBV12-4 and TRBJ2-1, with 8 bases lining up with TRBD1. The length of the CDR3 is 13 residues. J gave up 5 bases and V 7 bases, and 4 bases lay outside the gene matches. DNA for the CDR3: TGTGCCAGCACGGGACAGGTGAACAATGAGCAGTTCTTC. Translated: CASTGQVNNEQFF.

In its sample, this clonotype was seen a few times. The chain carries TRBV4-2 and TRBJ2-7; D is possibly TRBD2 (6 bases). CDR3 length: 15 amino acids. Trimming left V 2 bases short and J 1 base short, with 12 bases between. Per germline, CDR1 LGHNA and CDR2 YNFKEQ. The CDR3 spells CASSQRDSISYEQYF. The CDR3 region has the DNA TGTGCCAGCAGCCAACGGGACTCGATATCCTACGAGCAGTACTTC.

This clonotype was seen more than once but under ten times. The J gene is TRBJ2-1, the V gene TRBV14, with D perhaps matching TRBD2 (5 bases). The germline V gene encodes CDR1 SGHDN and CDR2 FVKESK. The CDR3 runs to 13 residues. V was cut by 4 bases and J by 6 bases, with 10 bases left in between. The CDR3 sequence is CASSPREGNEQFF. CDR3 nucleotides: TGTGCCAGCAGCCCCCGAGAGGGCAATGAGCAGTTCTTC.

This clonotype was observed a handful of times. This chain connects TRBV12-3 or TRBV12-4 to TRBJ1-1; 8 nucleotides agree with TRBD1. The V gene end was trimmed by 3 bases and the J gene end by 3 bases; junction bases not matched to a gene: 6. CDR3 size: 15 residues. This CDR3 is CASSFLTGGDTEAFF. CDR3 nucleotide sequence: TGTGCCAGCAGTTTTCTCACAGGGGGGGACACTGAAGCTTTCTTT.

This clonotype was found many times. The chain's CDR3 is CASSVDGRGQDTQYF. DNA of the CDR3: TGTGCCAGCAGCGTAGATGGCAGGGGGCAAGATACGCAGTATTTT. The V call is TRBV9, the J call TRBJ2-3, with 8 bases matching TRBD1. From germline, CDR1 is SGDLS and CDR2 YYNGEE. V lost 0 bases, J lost 5 bases, and 5 bases stayed unmatched. This CDR3 has 15 amino acids.

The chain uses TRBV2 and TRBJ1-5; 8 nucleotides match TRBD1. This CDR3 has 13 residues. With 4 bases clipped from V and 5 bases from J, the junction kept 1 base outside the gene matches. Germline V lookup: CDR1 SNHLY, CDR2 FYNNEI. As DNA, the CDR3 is TGTGCCAGCAGTGCGACAGGGGATCAGCCCCAGCATTTT. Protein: CASSATGDQPQHF.

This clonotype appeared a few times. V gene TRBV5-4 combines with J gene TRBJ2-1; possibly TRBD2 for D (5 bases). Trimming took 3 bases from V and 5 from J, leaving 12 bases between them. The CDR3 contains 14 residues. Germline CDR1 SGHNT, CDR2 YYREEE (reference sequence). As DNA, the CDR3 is TGTGCCAGCAGCTCCGGCTTACTAGACAATGAGCAGTTCTTC. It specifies CASSSGLLDNEQFF.

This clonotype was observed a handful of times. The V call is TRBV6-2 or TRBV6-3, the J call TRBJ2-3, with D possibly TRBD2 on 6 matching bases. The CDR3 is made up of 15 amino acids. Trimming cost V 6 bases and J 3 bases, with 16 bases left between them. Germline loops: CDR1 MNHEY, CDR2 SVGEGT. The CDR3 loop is CASRPRGGPTDTQYF. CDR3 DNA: TGTGCCAGCAGACCACGGGGAGGCCCTACAGATACGCAGTATTTT.

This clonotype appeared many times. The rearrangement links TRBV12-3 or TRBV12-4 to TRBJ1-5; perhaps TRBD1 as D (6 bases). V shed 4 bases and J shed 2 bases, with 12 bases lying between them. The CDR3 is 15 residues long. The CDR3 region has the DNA TGTGCCAGCAGTTCCGGGGGGCCAGGCAATCAGCCCCAGCATTTT. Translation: CASSSGGPGNQPQHF.

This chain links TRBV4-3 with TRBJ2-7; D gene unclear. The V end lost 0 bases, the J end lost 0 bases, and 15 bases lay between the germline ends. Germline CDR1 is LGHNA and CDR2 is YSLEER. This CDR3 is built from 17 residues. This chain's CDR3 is CASSQDFEAFSSYEQYF. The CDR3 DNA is TGCGCCAGCAGCCAAGATTTTGAGGCCTTCAGCTCCTACGAGCAGTACTTC.

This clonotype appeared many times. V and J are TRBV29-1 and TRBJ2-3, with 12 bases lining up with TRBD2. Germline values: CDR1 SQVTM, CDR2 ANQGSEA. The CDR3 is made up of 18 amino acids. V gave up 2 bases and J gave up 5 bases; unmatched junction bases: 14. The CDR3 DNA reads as TGCAGCGTTGAACTAATGGGACTAGCGGGCAAAGATGGAGATACGCAGTATTTT. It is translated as CSVELMGLAGKDGDTQYF.

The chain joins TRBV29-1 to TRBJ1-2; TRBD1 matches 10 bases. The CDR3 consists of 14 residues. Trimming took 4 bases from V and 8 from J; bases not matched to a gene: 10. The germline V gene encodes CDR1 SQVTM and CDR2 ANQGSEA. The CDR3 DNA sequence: TGCAGCGTTGCCCCGGGACAGGGGTTTGCGGGCTACACCTTC. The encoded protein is CSVAPGQGFAGYTF.

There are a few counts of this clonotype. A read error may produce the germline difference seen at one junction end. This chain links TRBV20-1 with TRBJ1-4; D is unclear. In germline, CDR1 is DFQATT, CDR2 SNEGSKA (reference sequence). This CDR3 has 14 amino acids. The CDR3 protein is CSGRPPASNEKLFF. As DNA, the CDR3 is TGCAGTGGTAGACCTCCGGCCTCAAATGAAAAACTGTTTTTT.

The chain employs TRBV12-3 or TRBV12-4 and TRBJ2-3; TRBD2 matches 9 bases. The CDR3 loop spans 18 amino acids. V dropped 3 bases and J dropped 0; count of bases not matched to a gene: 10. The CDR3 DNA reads TGTGCCAGCAGTTTGCTAGCGGGGTCAGCATATAGCACAGATACGCAGTATTTT. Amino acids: CASSLLAGSAYSTDTQYF.

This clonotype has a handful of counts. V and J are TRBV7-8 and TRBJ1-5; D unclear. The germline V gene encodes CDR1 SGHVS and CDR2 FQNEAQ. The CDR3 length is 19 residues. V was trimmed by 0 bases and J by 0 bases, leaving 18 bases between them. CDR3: CASSLAPRASVGSNQPQHF. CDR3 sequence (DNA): TGTGCCAGCAGCTTAGCCCCTCGGGCAAGCGTCGGTAGCAATCAGCCCCAGCATTTT.

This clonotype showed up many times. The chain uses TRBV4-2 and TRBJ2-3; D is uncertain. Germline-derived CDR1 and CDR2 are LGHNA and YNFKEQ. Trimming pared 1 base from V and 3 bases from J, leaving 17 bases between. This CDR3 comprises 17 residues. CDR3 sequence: CASSQGVFRGGTDTQYF. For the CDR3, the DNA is TGTGCCAGCAGCCAAGGAGTCTTTCGCGGCGGTACAGATACGCAGTATTTT.

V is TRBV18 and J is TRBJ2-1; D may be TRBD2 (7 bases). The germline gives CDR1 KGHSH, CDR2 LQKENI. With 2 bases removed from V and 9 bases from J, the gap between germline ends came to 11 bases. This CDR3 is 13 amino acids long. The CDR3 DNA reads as TGTGCCAGCTCACCAACGGGGGGCGTTGAGCAGTTCTTC. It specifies CASSPTGGVEQFF.

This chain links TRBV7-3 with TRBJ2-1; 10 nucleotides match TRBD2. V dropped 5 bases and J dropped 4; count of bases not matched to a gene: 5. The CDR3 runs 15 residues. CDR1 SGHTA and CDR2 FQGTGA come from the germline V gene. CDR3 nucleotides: TGTGCCAGCAGCCCGCTAGCGGGAGTGTACAATGAGCAGTTCTTC. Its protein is CASSPLAGVYNEQFF.

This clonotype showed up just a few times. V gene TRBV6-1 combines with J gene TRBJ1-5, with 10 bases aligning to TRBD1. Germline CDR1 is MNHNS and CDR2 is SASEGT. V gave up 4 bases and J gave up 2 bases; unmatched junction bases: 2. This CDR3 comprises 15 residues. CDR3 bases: TGTGCCAGCAGTGTCGGGACAGGGGGCAATCAGCCCCAGCATTTT. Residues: CASSVGTGGNQPQHF.

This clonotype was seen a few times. The CDR3 sequence: CASGLVGTDTQYF. In DNA, the CDR3 is TGTGCTAGTGGTTTGGTAGGCACAGATACGCAGTATTTT. The chain couples TRBV12-5 to TRBJ2-3, with D uncertain. Germline V gene lookup returns CDR1 LGHNT and CDR2 FRNRAP. The V end was cut by 0 bases, the J end by 1 base, with 2 bases between. The CDR3 is made up of 13 amino acids. Supplemented by reference TRBV12-5 and TRBJ2-3, the full variable domain reads DARVTQTPRHKVTEMGQEVTMRCQPILGHNTVFWYRQTMMQGLELLAYFRNRAPLDDSGMPKDRFSAEMPDATLATLKIQPSEPRDSAVYFCASGLVGTDTQYFGPGTRLTVL.